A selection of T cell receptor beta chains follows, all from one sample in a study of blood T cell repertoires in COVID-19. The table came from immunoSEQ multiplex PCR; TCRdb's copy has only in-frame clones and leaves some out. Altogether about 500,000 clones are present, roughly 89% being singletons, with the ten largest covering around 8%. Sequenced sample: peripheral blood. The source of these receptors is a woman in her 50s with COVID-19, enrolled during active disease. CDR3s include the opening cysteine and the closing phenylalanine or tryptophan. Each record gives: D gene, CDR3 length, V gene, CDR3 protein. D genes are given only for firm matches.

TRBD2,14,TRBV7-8,CASRISSGGETQYF
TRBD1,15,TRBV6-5,CASSPTGGDNQPQHF
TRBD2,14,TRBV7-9,CASSSVLAGERQYF
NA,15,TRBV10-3,CAISEALEGNYGYTF
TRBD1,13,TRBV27,CASSEISGTGQFF
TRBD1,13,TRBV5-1,CASNSGTGYEQYF
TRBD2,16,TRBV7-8,CASSAGLAGTTYEQYF
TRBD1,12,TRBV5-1,CASGQGAGEQYF
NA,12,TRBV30,CAWSASRYGYTF
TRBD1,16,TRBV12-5,CASGLTQGDGNQPQHF
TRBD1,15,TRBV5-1,CASSWNRGQNTEAFF
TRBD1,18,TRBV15,CATSSLQGQGATNEKLFF
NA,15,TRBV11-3,CASSLDGIGTGELFF
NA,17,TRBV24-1,CATSDPDSRNSYNEQFF
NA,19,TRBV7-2,CASSLGHSQPSSYNSPLHF
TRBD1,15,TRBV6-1,CASSEVWTGSYEQYF
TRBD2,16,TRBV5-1,CASSVRLAGAPGELFF
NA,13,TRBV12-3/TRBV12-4,CASTWGGNTEAFF
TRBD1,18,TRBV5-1,CASSPRTGATSGANVLTF
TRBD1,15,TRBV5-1,CASSFGTGSGNTIYF
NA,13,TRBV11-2,CASSLAGNYGYTF
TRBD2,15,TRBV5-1,CASSLELAGWDEQFF
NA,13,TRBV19,CASSEGGGYEQYF
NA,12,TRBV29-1,CSVDSQSYGYTF
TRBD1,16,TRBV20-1,CSASGILGQSTDTQYF
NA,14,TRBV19,CASTAGITSYEQYF
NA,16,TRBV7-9,CASSFIQGLVRGEQYF
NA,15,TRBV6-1,CASSEWTDENSPLHF
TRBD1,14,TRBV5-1,CASSGGQIYNEQFF
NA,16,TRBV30,CAWSVLGRGMNTEAFF
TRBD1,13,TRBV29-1,CSALGQDSYEQYF
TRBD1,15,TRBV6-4,CASSDSTGQAGELFF
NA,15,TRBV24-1,CATSDVRSSGNTIYF
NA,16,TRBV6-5,CASSYSLSQAMSPLHF
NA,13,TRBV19,CASSIGGDQPQHF
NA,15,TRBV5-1,CASSQNREAKNIQYF